A selection of T cell receptor beta chains follows, all from one sample in a study of beta chain features in type 1 diabetes. Profiling relied on immunoSEQ multiplex PCR, and the TCRdb table lists in-frame clones only, not all of them. The table shows about 160,000 clones, with almost 65% occurring only once. Material for sequencing was naive CD4+ T cells from blood. The receptor set was obtained from a young man with type 1 diabetes. CDR3s include the opening cysteine and the closing phenylalanine or tryptophan. The order of the fields is J gene, V gene, clone size, D gene, CDR3 DNA, CDR3 protein. The D gene is left open where the match is weak. Clone size, where shown, is once, few, many, or a class for clones that have expanded.

>TRBJ2-7|TRBV4-3|.|TRBD1
TGCGCCAGCAGCCAAGATGTGACAGGGGGCTCTTACGAGCAGTACTTC
CASSQDVTGGSYEQYF
>TRBJ2-3|TRBV30|.|.
TGTGCCTGGGGTCCCCGCGGCAGGGAGCTGGGGGGTACGCAGTATTTT
CAWGPRGRELGGTQYF
>TRBJ1-5|TRBV29-1|.|.
TGCAGCATAACGATGGGGGTTGGTCAGCCCCAGCATTTT
CSITMGVGQPQHF
>TRBJ1-2|TRBV5-1|.|.
TGCGCCAGCAGCATCCGGGACGAGGCTGGCTACACCTTC
CASSIRDEAGYTF
>TRBJ2-7|TRBV7-6|few|TRBD1
TGTGCCAGCAGCCCGAGACAGGGGTCGTCCTCCTACGAGCAGTACTTC
CASSPRQGSSSYEQYF
>TRBJ1-2|TRBV7-9|.|.
TGTGCCAGCAGCATGGATCGGATCCATGGCTACACCTTC
CASSMDRIHGYTF
>TRBJ1-2|TRBV10-2|.|.
TGCGCCAGCAGTGAGTCGACTCGGTCCTCACGTGGCTACACCTTC
CASSESTRSSRGYTF
>TRBJ2-5|TRBV29-1|.|TRBD2
TGCAGCGTGGACGGGACTAGCGGGGTCGAGACCCAGTACTTC
CSVDGTSGVETQYF
>TRBJ1-6|TRBV30|.|.
TGTGCCTGGAGTGTATGGTATTCACCCCTCCACTTT
CAWSVWYSPLHF
>TRBJ2-7|TRBV19|.|TRBD1
TGTGCCAGTAGTTTACAGGGGACCTACGAGCAGTACTTC
CASSLQGTYEQYF
>TRBJ2-6|TRBV7-9|.|.
TGTGCCAGCAGCCCCGTGGAGGGACTGGGGTCTGGGGCCAACGTCCTGACTTTC
CASSPVEGLGSGANVLTF
>TRBJ2-5|TRBV29-1|.|.
TGCAGCGTTGACACGTCTTCCCAAGAGACCCAGTACTTC
CSVDTSSQETQYF
>TRBJ1-1|TRBV4-3|.|.
TGCGCCAGCAGCCAAGGGGTCGGGGTTGGGAACACTGAAGCTTTCTTT
CASSQGVGVGNTEAFF
>TRBJ2-3|TRBV7-2|.|TRBD1
TGTGCCAGCAGCCCGCACAGGGGAACAGATACGCAGTATTTT
CASSPHRGTDTQYF
>TRBJ1-6|TRBV2|.|TRBD1
TGTGCCAGCAGGGACAGGGGGCTTGGCTCACCCCTCCACTTT
CASRDRGLGSPLHF
>TRBJ1-1|TRBV13|.|TRBD1
TGTGCCAGCAGCTTAGGACAGGGGTACACTGAAGCTTTCTTT
CASSLGQGYTEAFF
>TRBJ2-7|TRBV30|.|.
TGTGCCTGGAGTGTATTCCCGGATGGGGCCTACGAGCAGTACTTC
CAWSVFPDGAYEQYF
>TRBJ2-3|TRBV19|.|.
TGTGCCATCAAGGGCGCAGGCACAGATACGCAGTATTTT
CAIKGAGTDTQYF
>TRBJ1-3|TRBV7-9|.|.
TGTGCCAGCAGCCCTGCGGACATCTCTGGAAACACCATATATTTT
CASSPADISGNTIYF
>TRBJ1-1|TRBV7-2|.|.
TGTGCCAGCAGCTTATTCTGGACAGACACTGAAGCTTTCTTT
CASSLFWTDTEAFF
>TRBJ1-4|TRBV7-2|.|TRBD1
TGTGCCAGCAGCCCCGGACAGGGGAGGGAAAAACTGTTTTTT
CASSPGQGREKLFF
>TRBJ1-4|TRBV9|.|.
TGTGCCAGCAGCCAGGGGAACCTTAATGAAAAACTGTTTTTT
CASSQGNLNEKLFF
>TRBJ2-1|TRBV4-3|few|TRBD2
TGCGCCAGCAGCCGGCAGCTAGCGGAGTACAATGAGCAGTTCTTC
CASSRQLAEYNEQFF
>TRBJ2-1|TRBV4-3|few|.
TGCGCCAGCAGCCAAGATCTGGGCTCCTGGGGGGAGCAGTTCTTC
CASSQDLGSWGEQFF
>TRBJ2-7|TRBV12-5|.|.
TGTGCTAGTGGTTTCGGAGCTCAGGACGAGCAGTACTTC
CASGFGAQDEQYF
>TRBJ1-1|TRBV7-9|.|.
TGTGCCAGCAGATTAGGGGACGGGGGTGAAGCTTTCTTT
CASRLGDGGEAFF
>TRBJ2-1|TRBV30|once|TRBD1
TGTGCCTGGGCAGGGGGCGAGCAGTTCTTC
CAWAGGEQFF
>TRBJ2-2|TRBV9|few|.
TGTGCCAGCAGCGGAACCGGGGAGCTGTTTTTT
CASSGTGELFF
>TRBJ2-7|TRBV4-3|.|TRBD1
TGCGCCAGCAGCCAAATCGGACAGGACCGCTACGAGCAGTACTTC
CASSQIGQDRYEQYF
>TRBJ2-7|TRBV30|.|.
TGTGCCTGGAGTTGGGTTTCCTACGAGCAGTACTTC
CAWSWVSYEQYF
>TRBJ2-5|TRBV30|.|.
TGTGCCTGGAAAGAAGGAGAGACCCAGTACTTC
CAWKEGETQYF
>TRBJ1-1|TRBV7-2|.|.
TGTGCCAGCAGCTGGGCAGGGGTTGAAGCTTTCTTT
CASSWAGVEAFF
>TRBJ1-4|TRBV29-1|.|.
TGCAGCGTGGCAGGGGTCCAAAATGAAAAACTGTTTTTT
CSVAGVQNEKLFF
>TRBJ2-5|TRBV9|.|.
TGTGCCAGCAGCGTAGCTTCGGCAGAGACCCAGTACTTC
CASSVASAETQYF
>TRBJ2-2|TRBV30|.|.
TGTGCCTGGAGTGTACGGGGGAGGAACACCGGGGAGCTGTTTTTT
CAWSVRGRNTGELFF
>TRBJ2-7|TRBV7-9|.|.
TGTGCCAGCAGCTTAGAGGGCGAGGGGTTTCGGGAGCAGTACTTC
CASSLEGEGFREQYF
>TRBJ1-5|TRBV9|once|.
TGTGCCAGCAGCTTAGGGCTGAGCCAGCCCCAGCATTTT
CASSLGLSQPQHF
>TRBJ2-7|TRBV11-2|.|.
TGTGCCAGCAGCGGCTTATCGGGCCGCCCGTCCTACGAGCAGTACTTC
CASSGLSGRPSYEQYF
>TRBJ2-5|TRBV5-1|.|TRBD1
TGCGCCAGCAGCTTAGGACAGGGACAAGAGACCCAGTACTTC
CASSLGQGQETQYF
>TRBJ2-6|TRBV4-1|.|.
TGCGCCAGCAGCCAAGATCTCACTGACAACTCTGGGGCCAACGTCCTGACTTTC
CASSQDLTDNSGANVLTF
>TRBJ2-7|TRBV28|few|.
TGTGCCAGCAGTCGGAACTACGAGCAGTACTTC
CASSRNYEQYF
>TRBJ2-5|TRBV9|.|TRBD1
TGTGCCAGCAGCGCGGGACCGGGACAGGCTGAGACCCAGTACTTC
CASSAGPGQAETQYF
>TRBJ1-6|TRBV7-9|.|.
TGTGCCAGCAGCTTACCCCCCCCGGGTTCACCCCTCCACTTT
CASSLPPPGSPLHF
>TRBJ2-7|TRBV7-6|.|TRBD1
TGTGCCAGCAGCGGAACAGGGGCCTACGAGCAGTACTTC
CASSGTGAYEQYF
>TRBJ1-4|TRBV4-3|.|.
TGCGCCAGCTCGGCCCAAAATGAAAAACTGTTTTTT
CASSAQNEKLFF
>TRBJ2-7|TRBV29-1|.|.
TGCAGCGTTGGACACCTACCAGACGAGCAGTACTTC
CSVGHLPDEQYF